This TCR beta chain emerged from a study of regulatory T cells in long-lasting Graves disease. From germline, CDR1 is LNHDA and CDR2 SQIVND (reference sequence). CDR3 length: 16 amino acids. Trimming shortened V by 3 bases and J by 4 bases, and 16 bases separated the two germline ends. Points from the study as a whole: There were preferences for TRBV28, TRBJ1-2 and TRBJ2-5 in persistent disease.

Through Arm-PCR of CDR3 regions and iRepertoire HTBI primers, TCR beta libraries were built. TCRdb re-called the multiplex PCR reads through MiXCR, storing one row per CDR3 protein. The profile shows about 610,000 distinct CDR3 sequences, about 16% of them singletons. The table lists this clonotype with a few counts. Its antigen is unidentified. Specified time point: newly diagnosed GD, antithyroid drugs for less than 3 months. The TCR library was made from RNA extracted from PBMCs. Separately, the same data were catalogued under a study of T cells in Graves' hyperthyroidism and ophthalmopathy. From that second work: Diagnoses were established using clinical symptoms, serum thyroxine and TRAb, thyroid ultrasound and orbital computed tomography.

The sequence was collected from a man in his late teens or twenties with Graves disease. The J gene is TRBJ2-1, the V gene TRBV19; D is unresolved. This specimen was peripheral blood mononuclear cells (PBMCs), taken at new diagnosis, from a patient treated with antithyroid drugs. CDR3 amino acids: CASSMWVGTGYNEQFF. In DNA, the CDR3 is TGTGCCAGTAGTATGTGGGTGGGCACGGGTTACAATGAGCAGTTCTTC.